This T cell receptor (beta chain) was documented in a study of human T cells and chemical hapten exposure. Study summary: Patch testing was performed with 0.01% DPC on the upper back, with reading at 6 days. Study-wide findings and caveats: It was expanded TCRs that formed significantly more large CDR3 similarity clusters than controls did. The donor cohort had alopecia, so its immune response may not match that of healthy people.

Unmatched junction bases numbered 3, after V lost 5 bases and J lost 9 bases. The CDR3 runs to 12 residues. Germline lookup yields CDR1 SEHNR and CDR2 FQNEAQ (reference sequence). Turning to this clonotype: What it binds is unknown.

Library preparation tagged each individual cDNA molecule with a unique molecular identifier. MiXCR was run by TCRdb on the reads, yielding one entry per CDR3 protein. The table has several thousand distinct CDR3 sequences, 45% to 50% seen once. The treatment here: therapeutic diphenylcyclopropenone sensitization with weekly scalp DPC. The chain employs TRBV7-9 and TRBJ2-1; 8 positions match TRBD2. The origin of this receptor is an adult with alopecia areata. Some clones in this sample may be carry-over from other donors' samples. This table probably holds off-target reads from a library built for another chain. Sequencing used whole blood, obtained before DPC sensitization or 2, 6, or about 24 weeks after (not recorded which). The CDR3, as DNA: TGTGCCAGCAGCCCGACTAGCGCTGAGCAGTTCTTC. Protein product: CASSPTSAEQFF.